Each of the 3 T cell receptor beta chains below was sequenced from the same sample in a study of long-term antiretroviral therapy in people with HIV. The authors ran the immunoSEQ assay, v3.0, at survey level. Libraries were prepared by immunoSEQ multiplex PCR; TCRdb keeps only in-frame clonotypes and omits some of them. The sample includes approximately 24,000 clones, 80% to 90% of them seen just once. The source material was unsorted PBMCs, sampled roughly 4.5 years after starting antiretroviral therapy. Every receptor here comes from a young man with HIV.

V and J are TRBV6-5 and TRBJ2-7; possible D gene TRBD2, 5 bases. Germline V gene lookup returns CDR1 MNHEY and CDR2 SVGAGI. V was pared by 3 bases and J by 1 base, with 7 bases between. CDR3 length: 13 residues. As DNA, the CDR3 is TGTGCCAGCAGTTATAGGGAGTCCTACGAGCAGTACTTC. It specifies CASSYRESYEQYF.

The J gene is TRBJ2-3, the V gene TRBV7-9; D is perhaps TRBD1 (6 bases). V gave up 4 bases and J gave up 1 base, with 9 bases separating them. CDR3 size: 14 residues. Germline CDR1 SEHNR, CDR2 FQNEAQ (reference sequence). In DNA form, the CDR3 reads TGTGCCAGCAGCTACGCAGGGGGCACAGATACGCAGTATTTT. This sequence encodes CASSYAGGTDTQYF. Looking up the rest from reference TRBV7-9 and TRBJ2-3 gives the full variable domain: DTGVSQNPRHKITKRGQNVTFRCDPISEHNRLYWYRQTLGQGPEFLTYFQNEAQLEKSRLLSDRFSAERPKGSFSTLEIQRTEQGDSAMYLCASSYAGGTDTQYFGPGTRLTVL.

This clone was counted a single time. The chain carries TRBV5-1 and TRBJ1-1; D not certain. Germline loops: CDR1 SGHRS, CDR2 YFSETQ. The CDR3 loop spans 14 amino acids. The V end lost 0 bases, the J end lost 1 base, and 7 bases lay between the germline ends. CDR3 amino acids: CASSLDSPNTEAFF. The CDR3 coding sequence is TGCGCCAGCAGCTTGGACTCCCCGAACACTGAAGCTTTCTTT. The variable domain in full, completed from reference TRBV5-1 and TRBJ1-1, reads KAGVTQTPRYLIKTRGQQVTLSCSPISGHRSVSWYQQTPGQGLQFLFEYFSETQRNKGNFPGRFSGRQFSNSRSEMNVSTLELGDSALYLCASSLDSPNTEAFFGQGTRLTVV.